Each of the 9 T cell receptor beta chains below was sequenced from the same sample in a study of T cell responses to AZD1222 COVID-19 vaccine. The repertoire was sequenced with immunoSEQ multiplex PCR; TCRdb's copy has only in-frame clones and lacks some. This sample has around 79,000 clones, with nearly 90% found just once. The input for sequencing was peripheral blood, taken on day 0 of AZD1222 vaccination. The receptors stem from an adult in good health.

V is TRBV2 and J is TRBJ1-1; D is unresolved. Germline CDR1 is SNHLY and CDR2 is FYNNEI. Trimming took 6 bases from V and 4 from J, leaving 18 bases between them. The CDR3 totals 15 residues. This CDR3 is CASSDGTYGITEAFF. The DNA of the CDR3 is TGTGCCAGCAGCGACGGAACGTACGGGATCACTGAAGCTTTCTTT.

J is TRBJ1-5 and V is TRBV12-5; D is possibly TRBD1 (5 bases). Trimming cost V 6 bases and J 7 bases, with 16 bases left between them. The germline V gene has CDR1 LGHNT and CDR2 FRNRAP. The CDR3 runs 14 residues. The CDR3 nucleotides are TGTGCTAGTGGCCGGGGGGTAGGAGGGCAGCCCCAGCATTTT. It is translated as CASGRGVGGQPQHF.

CDR3 bases: TGTGCCAGCAGTTCCGGGGTTACCGGGGAGCTGTTTTTT. Amino acid sequence: CASSSGVTGELFF. This sequence joins TRBV12-3 or TRBV12-4 and TRBJ2-2; D might be TRBD2 (5 bases). This CDR3 comprises 13 residues. The V and J ends lost 4 bases and 5 bases respectively, with 8 bases between them.

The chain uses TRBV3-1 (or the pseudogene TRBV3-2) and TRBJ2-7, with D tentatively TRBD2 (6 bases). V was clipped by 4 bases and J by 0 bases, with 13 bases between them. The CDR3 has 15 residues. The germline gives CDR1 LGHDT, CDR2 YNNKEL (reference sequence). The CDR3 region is CASSPHGGGSYEQYF. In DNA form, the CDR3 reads TGTGCCAGCAGCCCTCATGGGGGAGGCTCCTACGAGCAGTACTTC.

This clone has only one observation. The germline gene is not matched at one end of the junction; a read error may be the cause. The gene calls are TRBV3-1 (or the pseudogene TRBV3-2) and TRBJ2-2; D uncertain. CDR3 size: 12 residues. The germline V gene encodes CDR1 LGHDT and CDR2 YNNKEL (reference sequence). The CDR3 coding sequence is TGTACCAGCAGCCACGACACCGGGGAGCTGTTTTTT. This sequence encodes CTSSHDTGELFF.

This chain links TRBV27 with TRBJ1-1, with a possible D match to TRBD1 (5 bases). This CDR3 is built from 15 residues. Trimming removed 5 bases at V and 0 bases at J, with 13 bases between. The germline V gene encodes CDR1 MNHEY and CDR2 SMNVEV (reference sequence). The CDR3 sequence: CASSPGWGMNTEAFF. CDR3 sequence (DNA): TGTGCCAGCAGTCCAGGGTGGGGGATGAACACTGAAGCTTTCTTT.

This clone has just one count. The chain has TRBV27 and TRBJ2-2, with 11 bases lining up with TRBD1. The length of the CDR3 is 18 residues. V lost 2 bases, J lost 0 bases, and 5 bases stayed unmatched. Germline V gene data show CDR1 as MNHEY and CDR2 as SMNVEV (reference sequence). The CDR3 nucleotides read TGTGCCAGCAGTTTAGCCCCGGGACAGGGGGCGAACACCGGGGAGCTGTTTTTT. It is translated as CASSLAPGQGANTGELFF.

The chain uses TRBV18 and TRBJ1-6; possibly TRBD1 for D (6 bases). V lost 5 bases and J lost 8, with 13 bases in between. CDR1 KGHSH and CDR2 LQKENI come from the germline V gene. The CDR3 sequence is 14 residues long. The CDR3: CASSTTGRDSPLHF. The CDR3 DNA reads TGTGCCAGCTCAACTACAGGGAGGGATTCACCCCTCCACTTT.

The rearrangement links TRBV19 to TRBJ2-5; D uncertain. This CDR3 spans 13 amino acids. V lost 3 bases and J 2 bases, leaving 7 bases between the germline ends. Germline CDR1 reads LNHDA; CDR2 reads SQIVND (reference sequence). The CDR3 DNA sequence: TGTGCCAGTAGTATCCATGAGCAAGAGACCCAGTACTTC. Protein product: CASSIHEQETQYF.